This passage covers 29 T cell receptor beta chains from one sample sequenced in a study of blood T cell repertoires in COVID-19 (TCRdb year 2020). Preparation of the library involved the immunoSEQ multiplex PCR assay. This is the immuneACCESS table as TCRdb keeps it, with only in-frame sequences that have V and J called. A part of the clones is gone; compared with another copy, unresolved V genes explain less than half, and the rest is unexplained. The table for this sample lists 100,000 to 140,000 clones; about four fifths of them were counted only once. The top ten clones comprise around 4.2% of the sample. Sequenced input: peripheral blood. The source of these receptors is a human donor in a cohort sampled during active COVID-19.

The chain combines TRBV7-8 with TRBJ1-3, with TRBD1 matching 9 bases. J lost 4 bases, V lost 5 bases, and 9 bases had no gene match. The germline gives CDR1 SGHVS, CDR2 FQNEAQ. There are 16 residues in the CDR3. The CDR3 region is CASSLRDRALGNTIYF. The CDR3 nucleotides read TGTGCCAGCAGCCTAAGGGACAGGGCTTTGGGAAACACCATATATTTT.

This chain joins TRBV28 and TRBJ1-6; D not resolved. The CDR3 runs 15 residues. The germline gives CDR1 MDHEN, CDR2 SYDVKM. Trimming stripped 6 bases from V and 0 bases from J, with 9 bases between. CDR3 residues: CASRGRSSYNSPLHF. CDR3 coding DNA: TGTGCCAGCAGAGGGAGGAGCTCCTATAATTCACCCCTCCACTTT.

This clone was picked up one time. This chain joins TRBV7-9 and TRBJ2-2; D perhaps matches TRBD1 (5 bases). This CDR3 has 14 residues. In germline, CDR1 is SEHNR, CDR2 FQNEAQ (reference sequence). Trimming cost V 3 bases and J 6 bases, with 11 bases left between them. The CDR3 loop reads CASSFGGAPGELFF. DNA for the CDR3: TGTGCCAGCAGCTTCGGTGGGGCGCCCGGGGAGCTGTTTTTT. The whole variable domain, remainder taken from reference TRBV7-9 and TRBJ2-2, is DTGVSQNPRHKITKRGQNVTFRCDPISEHNRLYWYRQTLGQGPEFLTYFQNEAQLEKSRLLSDRFSAERPKGSFSTLEIQRTEQGDSAMYLCASSFGGAPGELFFGEGSRLTVL.

The chain recombines TRBV12-3 or TRBV12-4 with TRBJ2-1; TRBD2 might be the D (6 bases). Deletions cut 6 bases from V and 10 bases from J, with 13 bases between. CDR3 length: 12 amino acids. The chain's CDR3 is CASRSSGGEQFF. CDR3 in DNA: TGTGCCAGCAGAAGTTCCGGGGGAGAGCAGTTCTTC.

V and J are TRBV18 and TRBJ2-5, with TRBD2 identical over 9 bases. The CDR3 spans 14 residues. In germline, CDR1 is KGHSH, CDR2 LQKENI. V was pared by 3 bases and J by 6 bases, with 5 bases of the junction left unmatched. The CDR3 DNA reads TGTGCCAGCTCACCCAATAGCGGGAGTCAGACCCAGTACTTC. Its translation is CASSPNSGSQTQYF.

Only one count was recorded for this clone. The chain carries TRBV19 and TRBJ1-4; the D is unclear. The germline gives CDR1 LNHDA, CDR2 SQIVND (reference sequence). The CDR3 runs 13 residues. V was trimmed by 6 bases and J by 7 bases, leaving 12 bases between them. The DNA for the CDR3 is TGTGCCAGTAGGTACACGGCGGGTGAAAAACTGTTTTTT. Protein sequence: CASRYTAGEKLFF.

The rearrangement uses TRBV7-2 and TRBJ2-3; TRBD2 might be the D (6 bases). V was pared by 1 base and J by 3 bases, with 14 bases between. The CDR3 is 16 residues long. Germline assignment: CDR1 SGHTA and CDR2 FQGNSA. This CDR3 is CASSLGGTPGTDTQYF. CDR3 in DNA: TGTGCCAGCAGCTTAGGGGGGACTCCGGGGACAGATACGCAGTATTTT.

The chain links TRBV5-1 to TRBJ2-7, with TRBD2 matching 9 bases. Trimming cost V 4 bases and J 5 bases; bases outside gene matches: 13. CDR3 length equals 16 residues. Germline V lookup: CDR1 SGHRS, CDR2 YFSETQ. CDR3 bases: TGCGCCAGCAGCACGACTAGCGGAAGTGTCACAAACGAGCAGTACTTC. This encodes CASSTTSGSVTNEQYF.

The chain employs TRBV5-1 and TRBJ1-1, with TRBD1 matching over 8 bases. With 4 bases clipped from V and 8 bases from J, the junction kept 10 bases outside the gene matches. Germline CDR1 is SGHRS and CDR2 is YFSETQ. The CDR3 extends over 14 amino acids. CDR3 DNA: TGCGCCAGCAGCAGTGGACAGGGAATGGGGGAAGCTTTCTTT. Residues: CASSSGQGMGEAFF.

The rearrangement uses TRBV21-1 and TRBJ2-7; the D call in the table, TRBD2, was not verified against the DNA. TRBV21-1 is a documented pseudogene. The CDR3 is 16 amino acids. The CDR3 is CASSKGMGGRWYEQYF. CDR3 in DNA: TGTGCCAGCAGCAAAGGGATGGGGGGGAGGTGGTACGAGCAGTACTTC.

V usage is TRBV3-1 (or the pseudogene TRBV3-2) and J usage is TRBJ2-7; 12 bases fit TRBD2. V gave up 3 bases and J gave up 0 bases; unmatched junction bases: 6. Looked up from germline, CDR1 is LGHDT and CDR2 is YNNKEL (reference sequence). This CDR3 contains 17 residues. This chain's CDR3 is CASSQIPSGRASYEQYF. As DNA, the CDR3 is TGTGCCAGCAGCCAGATCCCTAGCGGGAGGGCCTCCTACGAGCAGTACTTC.

V gene TRBV18 combines with J gene TRBJ2-5, with 9 bases lining up with TRBD1. Germline V gene sequence: CDR1 KGHSH, CDR2 LQKENI. The CDR3 is 15 residues long. V lost 3 bases to trimming and J lost 5 bases; unmatched junction nucleotides: 7. CDR3 loop: CASSPRQGERETQYF. The DNA of the CDR3 is TGTGCCAGCTCACCGCGACAGGGGGAGCGGGAGACCCAGTACTTC.

The CDR3 nucleotides read TGTGCCAGCTCCGCGACTAGCGGGTTTAATGGCTATGAGCAGTTCTTC. Its translation: CASSATSGFNGYEQFF. The gene calls are TRBV18 and TRBJ2-1; 10 bases fit TRBD2. Germline CDR1 KGHSH, CDR2 LQKENI. V shed 6 bases, J shed 8 bases, and the junction held 13 bases outside the gene matches. This CDR3 region has 16 residues.

V is TRBV6-5 and J is TRBJ1-3, with a possible D match to TRBD1 (6 bases). Per the germline V gene, CDR1 is MNHEY and CDR2 is SVGAGI. The CDR3 loop spans 15 amino acids. Trimming left V 7 bases short and J 2 bases short, with 15 bases between. For the CDR3, the DNA is TGTGCCAGCATGAACACAGGGACCGCTGGAAACACCATATATTTT. It yields the protein CASMNTGTAGNTIYF.

This chain uses TRBV28 with TRBJ2-3, with D possibly being TRBD1 (6 bases). V shed 4 bases and J shed 6 bases, with 17 bases lying between them. The germline CDR1 and CDR2 sequences are MDHEN and SYDVKM. The CDR3 sequence is 15 residues long. The CDR3 DNA reads as TGTGCCAGCAGTTCTGGGACCGCCCAGGGGGATACGCAGTATTTT. Its protein is CASSSGTAQGDTQYF.

V is TRBV4-3 and J is TRBJ2-7, with 9 bases that match TRBD2. The CDR3 runs 17 residues. Per the germline V gene, CDR1 is LGHNA and CDR2 is YSLEER. The V segment lost 0 bases and the J segment 7 bases; nucleotides outside the gene matches: 13. As DNA, the CDR3 is TGCGCCAGCAGCCAAGATAGGGCTAGCGGGACGAAAGCTGAGCAGTACTTC. Protein: CASSQDRASGTKAEQYF.

This chain joins TRBV11-2 and TRBJ1-3, with D tentatively TRBD1 (6 bases). The CDR3 has 17 amino acids. Germline loops: CDR1 SGHAT, CDR2 FQNNGV. V dropped 1 base and J dropped 2 bases, with 15 bases sitting between them. The CDR3 DNA follows: TGTGCCAGCAGCTTAGTGCCCGGACAGTCGACTGGAAACACCATATATTTT. Translation gives CASSLVPGQSTGNTIYF.

This clone appeared a few times. The chain couples TRBV19 to TRBJ2-1; D is unclear. The CDR3 runs 15 residues. The germline V gene encodes CDR1 LNHDA and CDR2 SQIVND (reference sequence). V lost 0 bases and J lost 10, with 16 bases in between. The CDR3 region is CASSIDLERVEEQFF. The CDR3 nucleotides are TGTGCCAGTAGTATAGATCTAGAAAGAGTAGAGGAGCAGTTCTTC. Based on the CDR3 plus reference TRBV19 and TRBJ2-1, the full variable domain is DGGITQSPKYLFRKEGQNVTLSCEQNLNHDAMYWYRQDPGQGLRLIYYSQIVNDFQKGDIAEGYSVSREKKESFPLTVTSAQKNPTAFYLCASSIDLERVEEQFFGPGTRLTVL.

The V call is TRBV24-1, the J call TRBJ2-1; 14 positions agree with TRBD2. V lost 2 bases and J lost 7; bases outside the gene matches: 9. Germline CDR1 and CDR2: KGHDR and SFDVKD. The CDR3 contains 18 residues. This CDR3 reads CATSDSPGTSGSGNEQFF. DNA of the CDR3: TGTGCCACCAGTGATTCTCCGGGGACTAGCGGGAGCGGGAATGAGCAGTTCTTC.

The rearrangement uses TRBV12-3 or TRBV12-4 and TRBJ1-2, with TRBD1 matching 7 bases. The junction had 7 bases not matched to a gene; V was cut back by 7 bases and J by 5 bases. The CDR3 runs to 13 residues. CDR3 DNA sequence: TGTGCCAGCACCATAGACAGGGCTTATGGCTACACCTTC. This sequence encodes CASTIDRAYGYTF.

The V gene is TRBV6-6, the J gene TRBJ2-5, with 9 bases aligning to TRBD1. Looked up from germline, CDR1 is MNHNY and CDR2 is SVGAGI (reference sequence). This CDR3 region has 13 residues. Unmatched junction bases numbered 3, after V lost 5 bases and J lost 5 bases. The CDR3: CASSGGQGETQYF. DNA for the CDR3: TGTGCCAGCAGTGGAGGACAGGGGGAGACCCAGTACTTC.

The chain joins TRBV5-4 to TRBJ2-5; 7 nucleotides align to TRBD2. The germline V gene encodes CDR1 SGHNT and CDR2 YYREEE (reference sequence). Trimming took 3 bases from V and 3 from J; bases not matched to a gene: 8. This CDR3 region has 15 residues. The CDR3 nucleotides are TGTGCCAGCAGCTCGTCAGCGGGGTCGAAAGAGACCCAGTACTTC. This encodes CASSSSAGSKETQYF.

This clone appeared a few times. CDR3 amino acids: CASRGANTGELFF. The CDR3 bases are TGTGCCAGCAGAGGGGCGAACACCGGGGAGCTGTTTTTT. The chain joins TRBV27 to TRBJ2-2; D possibly corresponds to TRBD1 (5 bases). Per germline, CDR1 MNHEY and CDR2 SMNVEV (reference sequence). This CDR3 has 13 amino acids. Trimming took 6 bases from V and 0 from J, leaving 5 bases between them.

This clone was seen a single time. The chain joins TRBV19 to TRBJ1-5; 8 nucleotides match TRBD1. V trimming: 6 bases; J trimming: 3 bases; junction bases outside the gene matches: 7. Germline CDR1 reads LNHDA; CDR2 reads SQIVND (reference sequence). This CDR3 has 15 residues. CDR3 region: CASRGQGSNNQPQHF. CDR3 DNA: TGTGCCAGTAGAGGACAGGGTTCTAACAATCAGCCCCAGCATTTT. Complete variable domain (other parts from reference TRBV19 and TRBJ1-5): DGGITQSPKYLFRKEGQNVTLSCEQNLNHDAMYWYRQDPGQGLRLIYYSQIVNDFQKGDIAEGYSVSREKKESFPLTVTSAQKNPTAFYLCASRGQGSNNQPQHFGDGTRLSIL.

The J gene is TRBJ2-7, the V gene TRBV3-1 (or the pseudogene TRBV3-2); 10 bases fit TRBD1. Germline V lookup: CDR1 LGHDT, CDR2 YNNKEL (reference sequence). The CDR3 has 15 amino acids. The V and J ends lost 4 bases and 7 bases, in that order; junction bases with no gene match: 10. CDR3 DNA: TGTGCCAGCAGCCCGAGCGGGACAGGGGTGCGTGAGCAGTACTTC. Translation gives CASSPSGTGVREQYF.

The chain recombines TRBV3-1 (or the pseudogene TRBV3-2) with TRBJ2-2; D gene unclear. The ends were cut back, 0 bases at V and 3 bases at J, with 8 bases in the middle. The CDR3 runs to 15 residues. Per the germline V gene, CDR1 is LGHDT and CDR2 is YNNKEL (reference sequence). The CDR3 nucleotides read TGTGCCAGCAGCCAAGATCTTCCGGACACCGGGGAGCTGTTTTTT. Its translation: CASSQDLPDTGELFF.

V and J are TRBV18 and TRBJ2-2; 11 bases are shared with TRBD2. The J segment lost 3 bases and the V segment lost 4 bases, leaving 4 bases of the junction unmatched. The germline CDR1 and CDR2 sequences are KGHSH and LQKENI. This CDR3 spans 16 amino acids. CDR3 nucleotide sequence: TGTGCCAGCTCACTCCTAGCGGGAGGTGACACCGGGGAGCTGTTTTTT. Its translation is CASSLLAGGDTGELFF.

The count of this clone is one. This chain joins TRBV29-1 and TRBJ2-3; D unclear. Trimming shortened V by 4 bases and J by 0 bases, and 5 bases separated the two germline ends. Germline values: CDR1 SQVTM, CDR2 ANQGSEA. This CDR3 region has 12 residues. CDR3 nucleotides: TGCAGCGTTGGTCAGAGCACAGATACGCAGTATTTT. Amino acids: CSVGQSTDTQYF.

This rearrangement joins TRBV11-2 to TRBJ1-1; D is possibly TRBD1 (6 bases). This CDR3 contains 14 residues. Germline V gene lookup returns CDR1 SGHAT and CDR2 FQNNGV. Trimming cost V 5 bases and J 5 bases, with 15 bases left between them. For the CDR3, the DNA is TGTGCCAGCAGCCACCACAGGGTGGGGACTGAAGCTTTCTTT. Protein: CASSHHRVGTEAFF.